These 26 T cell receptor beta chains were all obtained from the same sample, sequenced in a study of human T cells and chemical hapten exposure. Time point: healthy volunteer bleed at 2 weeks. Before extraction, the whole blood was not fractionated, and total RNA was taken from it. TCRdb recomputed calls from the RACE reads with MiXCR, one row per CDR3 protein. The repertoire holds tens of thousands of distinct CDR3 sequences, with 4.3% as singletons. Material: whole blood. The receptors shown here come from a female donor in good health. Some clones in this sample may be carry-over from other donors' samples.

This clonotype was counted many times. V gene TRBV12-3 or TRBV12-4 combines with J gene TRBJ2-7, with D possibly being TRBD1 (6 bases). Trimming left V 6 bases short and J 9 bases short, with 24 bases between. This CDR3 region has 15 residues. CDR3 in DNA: TGTGCCAGCAGCCTAACGGGACAAAAGCTACGCGGGCAGTACTTC. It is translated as CASSLTGQKLRGQYF.

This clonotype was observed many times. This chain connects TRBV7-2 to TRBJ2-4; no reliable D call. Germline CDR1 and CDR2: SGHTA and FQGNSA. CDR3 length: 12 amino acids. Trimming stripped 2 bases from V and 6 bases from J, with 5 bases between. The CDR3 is CASSLFPNIQYF. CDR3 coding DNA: TGTGCCAGCAGCTTATTCCCAAACATTCAGTACTTC.

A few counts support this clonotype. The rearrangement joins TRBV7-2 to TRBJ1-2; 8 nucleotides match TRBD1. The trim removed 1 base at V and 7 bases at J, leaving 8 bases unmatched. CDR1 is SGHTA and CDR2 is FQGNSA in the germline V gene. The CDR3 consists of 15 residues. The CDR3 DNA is TGTGCCAGCAGCTTAGGACAGGGGTCCCTCACTGGCTACACCTTC. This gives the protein CASSLGQGSLTGYTF.

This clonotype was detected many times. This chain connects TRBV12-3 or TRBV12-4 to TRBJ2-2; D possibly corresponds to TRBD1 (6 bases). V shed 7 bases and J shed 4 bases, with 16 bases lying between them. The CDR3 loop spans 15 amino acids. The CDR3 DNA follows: TGTGCCAGCACCATACGGGACATGGGCACCGGGGAGCTGTTTTTT. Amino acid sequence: CASTIRDMGTGELFF.

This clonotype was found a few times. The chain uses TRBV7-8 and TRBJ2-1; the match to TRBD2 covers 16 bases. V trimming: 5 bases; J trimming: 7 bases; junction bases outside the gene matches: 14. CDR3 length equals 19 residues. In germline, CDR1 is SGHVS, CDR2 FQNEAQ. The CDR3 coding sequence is TGTGCCAGCAGCCGGGTGTGGGGACTAGCGGGGGGGCCAAAGAATGAGCAGTTCTTC. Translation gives CASSRVWGLAGGPKNEQFF.

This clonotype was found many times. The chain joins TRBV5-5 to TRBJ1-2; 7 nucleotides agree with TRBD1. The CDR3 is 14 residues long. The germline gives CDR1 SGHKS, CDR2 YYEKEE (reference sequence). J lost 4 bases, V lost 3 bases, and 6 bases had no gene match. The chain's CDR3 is CASSSTGQTYGYTF. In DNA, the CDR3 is TGTGCCAGCAGCTCAACGGGACAGACCTATGGCTACACCTTC.

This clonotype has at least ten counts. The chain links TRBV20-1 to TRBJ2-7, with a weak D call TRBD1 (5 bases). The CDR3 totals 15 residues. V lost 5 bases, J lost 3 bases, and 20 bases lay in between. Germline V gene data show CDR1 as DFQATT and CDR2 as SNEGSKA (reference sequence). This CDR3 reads CSASTRPGLIYEQYF. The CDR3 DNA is TGCAGTGCTTCAACCCGGCCAGGGCTAATCTACGAGCAGTACTTC.

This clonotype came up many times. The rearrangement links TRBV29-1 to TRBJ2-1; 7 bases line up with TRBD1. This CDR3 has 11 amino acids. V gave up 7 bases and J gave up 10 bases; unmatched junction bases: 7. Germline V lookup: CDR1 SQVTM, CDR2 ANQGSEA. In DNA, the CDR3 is TGCAGCGGCCAAACAGGGGACGAGCAGTTCTTC. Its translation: CSGQTGDEQFF.

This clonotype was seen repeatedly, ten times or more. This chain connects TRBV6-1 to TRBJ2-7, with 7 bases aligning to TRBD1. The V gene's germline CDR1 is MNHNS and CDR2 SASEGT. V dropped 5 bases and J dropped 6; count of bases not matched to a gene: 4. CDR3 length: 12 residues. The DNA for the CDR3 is TGTGCCAGCAGTTTGACAGGGTCCGAGCAGTACTTC. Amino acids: CASSLTGSEQYF.

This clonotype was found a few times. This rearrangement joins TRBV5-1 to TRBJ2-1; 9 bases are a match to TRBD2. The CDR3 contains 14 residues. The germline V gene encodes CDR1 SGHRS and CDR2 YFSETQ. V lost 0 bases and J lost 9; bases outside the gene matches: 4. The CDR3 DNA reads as TGCGCCAGCAGCTTGGTGAGTAGCGGGAGTGAGCAGTTCTTC. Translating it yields CASSLVSSGSEQFF.

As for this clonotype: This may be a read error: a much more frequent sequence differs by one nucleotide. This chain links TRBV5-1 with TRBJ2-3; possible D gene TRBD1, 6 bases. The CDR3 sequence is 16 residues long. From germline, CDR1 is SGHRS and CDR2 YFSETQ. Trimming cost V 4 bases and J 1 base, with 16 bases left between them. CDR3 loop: CASSPGQNPRTDTQYF. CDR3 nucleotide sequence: TGCGCCAGCAGCCCCGGACAGAATCCCCGCACAGATACGCAGTATTTT.

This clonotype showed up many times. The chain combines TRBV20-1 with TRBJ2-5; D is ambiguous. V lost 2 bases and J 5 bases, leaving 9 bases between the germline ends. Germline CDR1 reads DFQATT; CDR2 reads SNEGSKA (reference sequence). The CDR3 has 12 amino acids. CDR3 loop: CSARPTLETQYF. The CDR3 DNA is TGCAGTGCTAGACCGACCCTGGAGACCCAGTACTTC.

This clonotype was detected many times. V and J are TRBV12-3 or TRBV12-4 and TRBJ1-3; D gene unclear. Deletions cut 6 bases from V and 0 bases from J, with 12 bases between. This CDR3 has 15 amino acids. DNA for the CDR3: TGTGCCAGCAGCTTGTTAGCCGGCTCTGGAAACACCATATATTTT. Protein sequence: CASSLLAGSGNTIYF.

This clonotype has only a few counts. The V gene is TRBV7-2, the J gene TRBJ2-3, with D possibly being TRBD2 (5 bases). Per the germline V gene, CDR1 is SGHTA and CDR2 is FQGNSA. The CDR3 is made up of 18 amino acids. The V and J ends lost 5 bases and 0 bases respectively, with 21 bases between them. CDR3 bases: TGTGCCAGCAGCCCGGGATGGGCCTCCCTTGCTAGCACAGATACGCAGTATTTT. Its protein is CASSPGWASLASTDTQYF.

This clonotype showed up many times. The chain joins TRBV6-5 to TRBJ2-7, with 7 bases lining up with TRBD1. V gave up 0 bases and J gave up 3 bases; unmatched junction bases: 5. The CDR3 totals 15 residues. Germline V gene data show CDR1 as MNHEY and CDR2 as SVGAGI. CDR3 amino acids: CASSYSGTAYYEQYF. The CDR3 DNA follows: TGTGCCAGCAGTTACTCTGGGACAGCCTACTACGAGCAGTACTTC.

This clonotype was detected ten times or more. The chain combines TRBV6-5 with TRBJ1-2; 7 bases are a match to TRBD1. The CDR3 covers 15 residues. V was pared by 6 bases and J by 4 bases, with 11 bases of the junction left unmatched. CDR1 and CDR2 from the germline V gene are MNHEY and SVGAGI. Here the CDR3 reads CASRPFEGAIYGYTF. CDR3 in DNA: TGTGCCAGCAGACCCTTTGAGGGGGCAATCTATGGCTACACCTTC.

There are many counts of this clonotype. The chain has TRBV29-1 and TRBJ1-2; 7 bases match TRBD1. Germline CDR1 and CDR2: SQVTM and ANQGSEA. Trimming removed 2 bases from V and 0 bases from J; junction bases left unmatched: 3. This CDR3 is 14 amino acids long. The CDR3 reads CSVEKGTANYGYTF. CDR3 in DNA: TGCAGCGTTGAAAAAGGGACAGCTAACTATGGCTACACCTTC.

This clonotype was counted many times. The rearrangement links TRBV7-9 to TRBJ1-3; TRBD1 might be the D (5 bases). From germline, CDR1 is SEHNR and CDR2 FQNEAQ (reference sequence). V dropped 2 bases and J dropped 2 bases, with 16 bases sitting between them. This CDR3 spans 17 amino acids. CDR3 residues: CASSLYATVNAGNTIYF. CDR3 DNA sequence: TGTGCCAGCAGCTTATATGCGACAGTCAACGCTGGAAACACCATATATTTT.

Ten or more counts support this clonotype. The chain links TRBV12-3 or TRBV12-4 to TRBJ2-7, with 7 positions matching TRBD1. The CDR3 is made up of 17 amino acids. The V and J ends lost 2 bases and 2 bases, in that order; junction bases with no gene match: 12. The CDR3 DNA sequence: TGTGCCAGCAGTTTAAACTTTTGGGATGGACAGGCCTACGAGCAGTACTTC. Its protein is CASSLNFWDGQAYEQYF.

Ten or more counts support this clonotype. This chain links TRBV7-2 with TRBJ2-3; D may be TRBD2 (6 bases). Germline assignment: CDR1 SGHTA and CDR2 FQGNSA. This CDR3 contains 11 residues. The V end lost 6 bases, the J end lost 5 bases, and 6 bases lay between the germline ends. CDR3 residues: CASRAGDTQYF. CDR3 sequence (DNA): TGTGCCAGCAGAGCGGGAGATACGCAGTATTTT.

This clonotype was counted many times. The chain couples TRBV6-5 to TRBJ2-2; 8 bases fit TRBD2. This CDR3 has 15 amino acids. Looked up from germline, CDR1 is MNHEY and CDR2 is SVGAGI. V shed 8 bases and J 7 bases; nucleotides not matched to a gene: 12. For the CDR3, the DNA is TGTGCCAGCTGCCGGGGAGGCGGGGGGAGCGGGGAGCTGTTTTTT. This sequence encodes CASCRGGGGSGELFF.

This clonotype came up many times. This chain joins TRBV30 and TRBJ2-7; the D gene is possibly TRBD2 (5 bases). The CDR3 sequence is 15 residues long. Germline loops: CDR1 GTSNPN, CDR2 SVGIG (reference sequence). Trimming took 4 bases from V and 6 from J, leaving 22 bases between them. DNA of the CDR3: TGTGCCTGGACCGACCCATCAGGACTCACCGGCGAGCAGTACTTC. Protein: CAWTDPSGLTGEQYF.

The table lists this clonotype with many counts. The CDR3 protein is CASSLGDRKNYGYTF. In DNA form, the CDR3 reads TGTGCCAGCAGTTTAGGGGACAGGAAAAACTATGGCTACACCTTC. This sequence joins TRBV28 and TRBJ1-2; 8 nucleotides match TRBD1. The CDR3 contains 15 residues. V trimming: 2 bases; J trimming: 2 bases; junction bases outside the gene matches: 4. In germline, CDR1 is MDHEN, CDR2 SYDVKM.

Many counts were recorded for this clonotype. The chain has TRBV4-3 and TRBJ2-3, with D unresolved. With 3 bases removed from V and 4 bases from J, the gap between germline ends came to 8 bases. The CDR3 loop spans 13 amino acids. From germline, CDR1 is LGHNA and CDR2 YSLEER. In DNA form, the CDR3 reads TGCGCCAGCAGCCATATTTGGCCAGATACGCAGTATTTT. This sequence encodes CASSHIWPDTQYF.

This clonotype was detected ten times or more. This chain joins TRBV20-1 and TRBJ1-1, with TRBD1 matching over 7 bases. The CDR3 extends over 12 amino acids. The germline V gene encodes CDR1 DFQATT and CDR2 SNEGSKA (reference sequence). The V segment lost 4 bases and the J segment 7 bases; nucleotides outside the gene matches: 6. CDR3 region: CSATGQEDEAFF. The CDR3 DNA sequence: TGCAGTGCTACAGGACAGGAAGATGAAGCTTTCTTT.

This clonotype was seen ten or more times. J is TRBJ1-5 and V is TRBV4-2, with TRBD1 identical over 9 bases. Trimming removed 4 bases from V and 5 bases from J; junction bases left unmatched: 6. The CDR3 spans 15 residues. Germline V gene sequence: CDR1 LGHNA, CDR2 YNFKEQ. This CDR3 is CASSLRDRDDQPQHF. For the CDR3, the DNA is TGTGCCAGCAGCCTCCGGGACAGGGACGATCAGCCCCAGCATTTT.